The rows below give T cell receptor beta chains drawn from one sample of a study of early T cells in non-severe SARS-CoV-2 infection. From the 5' RACE reads, TCRdb called clonotypes with MiXCR, one entry per CDR3 protein. Of more than 20,000 distinct CDR3 sequences in the sample, about 5.5% were seen once. Sequencing was done on a sample of whole blood. All receptors derive from an adult who was a healthcare worker with PCR-confirmed SARS-CoV-2 infection or an uninfected control (not recorded which). Each CDR3 is given with its conserved first and last residue. A D gene is named only where the DNA matches it firmly. Some rows mark clone size as missing; the rest say once, few, many or name a class of expanded clone.

d_call,clone_size,v_call,j_call,cdr3_aa,cdr3_nt
NA,few,TRBV6-1,TRBJ2-7,CASSENYEQYF,TGTGCCAGCAGTGAGAACTACGAGCAGTACTTC
TRBD1,many,TRBV7-8,TRBJ2-2,CASSVRGRADTGELFF,TGTGCCAGCAGCGTCAGGGGGCGCGCGGACACCGGGGAGCTGTTTTTT
NA,NA,TRBV10-3,TRBJ2-5,CATGSETQYF,TGTGCCACCGGGAGTGAGACCCAGTACTTC
NA,NA,TRBV4-2,TRBJ2-7,CASSREGGRHYEQYF,TGTGCCAGCAGCCGCGAGGGGGGGAGGCACTACGAGCAGTACTTC
NA,NA,TRBV24-1,TRBJ1-2,CATSDLSPLGGYTF,TGTGCCACCAGTGATTTGTCCCCCCTCGGTGGCTACACCTTC
TRBD1,many,TRBV19,TRBJ1-3,CASTPFGTASGNTIYF,TGTGCCAGTACCCCTTTCGGGACAGCCTCTGGAAACACCATATATTTT
NA,medium-sized,TRBV7-2,TRBJ1-6,CASSLLQGSNSPLHF,TGTGCCAGCAGCTTATTACAGGGCTCCAATTCACCCCTCCACTTT
NA,medium-sized,TRBV10-1,TRBJ2-4,CASMGDLAKNIQYF,TGCGCCAGCATGGGGGATTTAGCCAAAAACATTCAGTACTTC
NA,many,TRBV10-3,TRBJ1-4,CAIRGSATNEKLFF,TGTGCCATCAGAGGGAGCGCAACTAATGAAAAACTGTTTTTT
NA,NA,TRBV13,TRBJ2-3,CASSLGSAGNTDTQYF,TGTGCCAGCAGCTTAGGATCGGCGGGGAACACAGATACGCAGTATTTT
TRBD2,many,TRBV6-5,TRBJ2-5,CASSRLAGVEVSQETQYF,TGTGCCAGCAGCCGTCTAGCGGGGGTTGAAGTCTCCCAAGAGACCCAGTACTTC
NA,few,TRBV4-1,TRBJ2-3,CASSQDRGAGDTQYF,TGCGCCAGCAGCCAAGATAGGGGGGCCGGAGATACGCAGTATTTT
NA,few,TRBV20-1,TRBJ2-7,CSARDSGTYEQYF,TGCAGTGCTAGAGATTCTGGGACCTACGAGCAGTACTTC
NA,many,TRBV6-6,TRBJ2-7,CASGPVYEQYF,TGTGCCAGCGGCCCAGTCTACGAGCAGTACTTC
TRBD2,NA,TRBV28,TRBJ2-7,CASSKGGGSYEQYF,TGTGCCAGCAGTAAAGGCGGGGGGTCCTACGAGCAGTACTTC
NA,few,TRBV15,TRBJ2-2,CATSRARGAGELFF,TGTGCCACCAGCAGAGCGCGGGGTGCCGGGGAGCTGTTTTTT
NA,many,TRBV5-1,TRBJ2-1,CASSATAVVEASEQFF,TGCGCCAGCAGCGCGACAGCGGTCGTCGAAGCTTCTGAGCAGTTCTTC
NA,medium-sized,TRBV29-1,TRBJ2-1,CSVQGQDNEQFF,TGCAGCGTACAGGGTCAAGACAATGAGCAGTTCTTC
TRBD1,few,TRBV7-4,TRBJ2-3,CASGQGLADTQYF,TGTGCCAGCGGACAGGGCCTCGCTGATACGCAGTATTTT
NA,many,TRBV29-1,TRBJ1-1,CSVGASGLRAFF,TGCAGCGTTGGGGCGTCGGGACTGCGGGCTTTCTTT
NA,few,TRBV3-1,TRBJ1-1,CASQPSPDRTEKAFF,TGTGCCAGTCAGCCAAGTCCCGACCGGACAGAGAAAGCTTTCTTT
NA,medium-sized,TRBV12-3/TRBV12-4,TRBJ1-2,CASSLRPVYYGYTF,TGTGCCAGCAGTTTGCGGCCGGTCTACTATGGCTACACCTTC
NA,many,TRBV15,TRBJ2-3,CATSRGGTATDTQYF,TGTGCCACCAGCAGGGGAGGGACAGCCACAGATACGCAGTATTTT
TRBD1,medium-sized,TRBV28,TRBJ2-1,CASSSGGLDYNEQFF,TGTGCCAGCAGCTCAGGGGGCTTGGACTACAATGAGCAGTTCTTC
TRBD1,many,TRBV2,TRBJ1-2,CASSWDRRYGYTF,TGTGCCAGCAGTTGGGACAGACGTTATGGCTACACCTTC
NA,NA,TRBV29-1,TRBJ2-1,CSVVQINEQFF,TGCAGCGTTGTCCAAATCAATGAGCAGTTCTTC
TRBD1,many,TRBV28,TRBJ1-1,CASSTGVNTEAFF,TGTGCCAGCTCAACAGGGGTGAACACTGAAGCTTTCTTT